One sample yielded the 29 T cell receptor beta chains listed below, sequenced in a study of CD8+CD57+ T cells in acquired aplastic anemia. The template used for profiling TCR beta VDJ and CDR3 was genomic DNA. TCRdb used MiXCR to reprocess the reads, holding one entry per CDR3 protein. The data hold some 200,000 distinct CDR3 sequences, with more than 55% observed a single time. In patients chosen for sequencing, flow cytometry had shown CD8+CD57+ cell expansion. The sample was sorted CD4+, CD8+, or CD8+CD57+ T cells (not recorded which) from PBMCs. These receptors were collected from a human donor with aplastic anemia.

The J gene is TRBJ2-1, the V gene TRBV7-3; D possibly corresponds to TRBD2 (5 bases). Germline V CDR1 and CDR2: SGHTA, FQGTGA. With 5 bases removed from V and 5 bases from J, the gap between germline ends came to 10 bases. CDR3 size: 13 residues. CDR3 in amino acids: CASSLRADNEQFF. The CDR3, as DNA: TGTGCCAGCAGCCTAAGAGCGGACAATGAGCAGTTCTTC.

The chain couples TRBV7-3 to TRBJ2-1; 9 bases line up with TRBD2. CDR1 and CDR2 (germline): SGHTA, FQGTGA. The CDR3 length is 16 residues. V was clipped by 6 bases and J by 2 bases; unmatched bases: 8. In DNA form, the CDR3 reads TGTGCCAGCAGTGGCGGGGCGGGGGGGCCCTACAATGAGCAGTTCTTC. The encoded protein is CASSGGAGGPYNEQFF.

This clonotype came up once. The CDR3 region is CASSQVGGAGEQYF. CDR3 coding DNA: TGTGCCAGCAGCCAAGTGGGGGGCGCGGGGGAGCAGTACTTC. The chain links TRBV14 to TRBJ2-7; either TRBD1 or TRBD2 may fit D (6 bases each). This CDR3 has 14 amino acids. Trimming took 1 base from V and 7 from J, leaving 14 bases between them. Germline values: CDR1 SGHDN, CDR2 FVKESK.

The chain is built from TRBV10-2 and TRBJ1-6; 11 nucleotides agree with TRBD1. The V gene end was trimmed by 8 bases and the J gene end by 9 bases; junction bases not matched to a gene: 3. Germline V lookup: CDR1 WSHSY, CDR2 SAAADI. The CDR3 totals 13 residues. As DNA, the CDR3 is TGCGCCAGCCTGGGACAGGGGGGTTCACCCCTCCACTTT. Its translation is CASLGQGGSPLHF.

The chain couples TRBV7-6 to TRBJ2-7; TRBD2 aligns across 12 bases. This CDR3 is built from 16 residues. Germline V gives CDR1 SGHVS, CDR2 FNYEAQ. With 5 bases clipped from V and 0 bases from J, the junction kept 5 bases outside the gene matches. CDR3 DNA: TGTGCCAGCAGCCCCTCTAGCGGGGGGGCCTCCTACGAGCAGTACTTC. Encoded protein: CASSPSSGGASYEQYF.

This clonotype was observed a single time. This chain links TRBV19 with TRBJ1-2; no firm D call. Trimming left V 4 bases short and J 5 bases short, with 17 bases between. CDR3 size: 15 residues. Germline assignment: CDR1 LNHDA and CDR2 SQIVND (reference sequence). The CDR3 loop is CASSSSGQDFYGYTF. The DNA for the CDR3 is TGTGCCAGTAGTAGCTCCGGCCAAGATTTTTATGGCTACACCTTC.

The chain carries TRBV10-3 and TRBJ2-7, with TRBD2 matching over 7 bases. In germline, CDR1 is ENHRY, CDR2 SYGVKD. V lost 7 bases and J lost 2; bases outside the gene matches: 14. This CDR3 has 16 amino acids. The chain's CDR3 is CAITQGAGREAYEQYF. For the CDR3, the DNA is TGTGCCATCACTCAGGGAGCGGGACGTGAGGCCTACGAGCAGTACTTC.

This clonotype is a singleton in its sample. J is TRBJ2-7 and V is TRBV7-3; D is unclear. CDR1 SGHTA and CDR2 FQGTGA come from the germline V gene. CDR3 size: 12 residues. V gave up 8 bases and J gave up 6 bases, with 14 bases separating them. The CDR3 nucleotides are TGTGCCAGCGGCCGGCCAGATTCCGAGCAGTACTTC. This codes for CASGRPDSEQYF. Full variable domain (remainder filled in from reference TRBV7-3 and TRBJ2-7): GAGVSQTPSNKVTEKGKYVELRCDPISGHTALYWYRQSLGQGPEFLIYFQGTGAADDSGLPNDRFFAVRPEGSVSTLKIQRTERGDSAVYLCASGRPDSEQYFGPGTRLTVT.

For this clonotype: Germline is not matched at one junction end, which may reflect a read error. The chain combines TRBV24-1 with TRBJ2-7; 7 bases match TRBD1. This CDR3 contains 15 residues. The germline V gene encodes CDR1 KGHDR and CDR2 SFDVKD. This CDR3 is CATSEGTEETYEQHF. As DNA, the CDR3 is TGTGCCACCAGTGAGGGGACAGAGGAAACCTACGAGCAGCACTTC.

Only one count was recorded for this clonotype. CDR3: CASSKTRTGTEAFF. CDR3 nucleotides: TGTGCCAGTAGTAAAACCCGGACAGGGACTGAAGCTTTCTTT. The chain couples TRBV19 to TRBJ1-1, with 8 positions matching TRBD1. The V gene end was trimmed by 4 bases and the J gene end by 5 bases; junction bases not matched to a gene: 6. Germline values: CDR1 LNHDA, CDR2 SQIVND (reference sequence). This CDR3 region has 14 residues. Full variable domain (rest looked up from reference TRBV19 and TRBJ1-1): DGGITQSPKYLFRKEGQNVTLSCEQNLNHDAMYWYRQDPGQGLRLIYYSQIVNDFQKGDIAEGYSVSREKKESFPLTVTSAQKNPTAFYLCASSKTRTGTEAFFGQGTRLTVV.

The J gene is TRBJ2-2, the V gene TRBV7-9; D might be TRBD1 (6 bases). This CDR3 has 15 amino acids. Trimming left V 3 bases short and J 5 bases short, with 13 bases between. The germline gives CDR1 SEHNR, CDR2 FQNEAQ (reference sequence). CDR3 sequence reads: CASSLPKQGTGELFF. CDR3 bases: TGTGCCAGCAGCTTGCCAAAACAGGGAACCGGGGAGCTGTTTTTT.

The rearrangement joins TRBV24-1 to TRBJ1-5, with 7 bases that match TRBD1. This CDR3 is 17 amino acids long. Unmatched junction bases numbered 9, after V lost 3 bases and J lost 2 bases. In germline, CDR1 is KGHDR, CDR2 SFDVKD. The DNA of the CDR3 is TGTGCCACCAGTGATCGACCCAGGGGGAGCGGCAATCAGCCCCAGCATTTT. Translating gives CATSDRPRGSGNQPQHF.

This clonotype came up a few times. The chain has TRBV10-3 and TRBJ1-2; D may be TRBD1 (5 bases). Germline V gene lookup returns CDR1 ENHRY and CDR2 SYGVKD. The germline V and J ends were trimmed by 4 bases and 4 bases, with 10 bases remaining between them. The CDR3 is 13 amino acids. The CDR3 bases are TGTGCCATCAGTGTGGCGAGGGGCTATGGCTACACCTTC. Its protein product is CAISVARGYGYTF.

The V gene is TRBV5-1, the J gene TRBJ2-2; 12 bases match TRBD1. This CDR3 region has 16 residues. The germline V gene has CDR1 SGHRS and CDR2 YFSETQ. Trimming took 4 bases from V and 8 from J; bases not matched to a gene: 9. The CDR3 is CASSVGDRGPVGELFF. The CDR3 region has the DNA TGCGCCAGCAGCGTGGGGGACAGGGGGCCTGTAGGGGAGCTGTTTTTT.

This clonotype was observed once. The chain joins TRBV9 to TRBJ2-5; the D gene is possibly TRBD2 (6 bases). The ends were cut back, 0 bases at V and 1 base at J, with 13 bases in the middle. Germline assignment: CDR1 SGDLS and CDR2 YYNGEE. This CDR3 contains 16 residues. The CDR3, as DNA: TGTGCCAGCAGCGTAGGGCCCGGGAGCGGCCAAGAGACCCAGTACTTC. Protein: CASSVGPGSGQETQYF.

The chain has TRBV20-1 and TRBJ2-3, with 7 bases matching TRBD1. The CDR3 runs to 15 residues. The V gene's germline CDR1 is DFQATT and CDR2 SNEGSKA (reference sequence). The trim removed 5 bases at V and 6 bases at J, leaving 14 bases unmatched. CDR3 nucleotides: TGCAGTGCTGGTGGGGCCCCGACAGGGATTGATACGCAGTATTTT. As protein: CSAGGAPTGIDTQYF.

Ten or more counts support this clonotype. The chain joins TRBV4-2 to TRBJ2-4, with 7 bases lining up with TRBD1. Per the germline V gene, CDR1 is LGHNA and CDR2 is YNFKEQ. Losses at the gene ends were 0 bases for V and 4 bases for J; bases not matched to a gene: 0. The length of the CDR3 is 14 residues. CDR3 in amino acids: CASSQEDRKNIQYF. The CDR3 region has the DNA TGTGCCAGCAGCCAAGAGGACAGGAAAAACATTCAGTACTTC.

This chain uses TRBV4-1 with TRBJ1-2; no reliable D call. Germline CDR1 reads MGHRA; CDR2 reads YSYEKL. The ends were cut back, 1 base at V and 6 bases at J, with 15 bases in the middle. This CDR3 region has 15 residues. The CDR3 region has the DNA TGCGCCAGCAGCCAAGCGGAGGGAAGCATGGATGGCTACACCTTC. As protein: CASSQAEGSMDGYTF.

This chain connects TRBV7-3 to TRBJ2-7; maybe TRBD2 (6 bases). Trimming stripped 6 bases from V and 4 bases from J, with 10 bases between. Per germline, CDR1 SGHTA and CDR2 FQGTGA. This CDR3 has 12 residues. CDR3 in DNA: TGTGCCAGCAGGGACGGGGGATACGAGCAGTACTTC. Its protein product is CASRDGGYEQYF. Based on the CDR3 plus reference TRBV7-3 and TRBJ2-7, the full variable domain is GAGVSQTPSNKVTEKGKYVELRCDPISGHTALYWYRQSLGQGPEFLIYFQGTGAADDSGLPNDRFFAVRPEGSVSTLKIQRTERGDSAVYLCASRDGGYEQYFGPGTRLTVT.

This chain links TRBV7-9 with TRBJ1-2; D may be TRBD1 (6 bases). With 2 bases removed from V and 6 bases from J, the gap between germline ends came to 16 bases. The germline CDR1 and CDR2 sequences are SEHNR and FQNEAQ (reference sequence). CDR3 length equals 15 residues. Written as DNA, the CDR3 is TGTGCCAGCAGCTTACTCGGGGGCCCTGACGATGGCTACACCTTC. Translated, it gives CASSLLGGPDDGYTF.

This clonotype was seen a handful of times. This chain uses TRBV2 with TRBJ2-1, with 11 bases matching TRBD2. V gave up 3 bases and J gave up 8 bases; unmatched junction bases: 9. This CDR3 is built from 16 residues. Germline values: CDR1 SNHLY, CDR2 FYNNEI. The CDR3 protein is CASSERVAGGLDEQFF. In DNA, the CDR3 is TGTGCCAGCAGTGAGAGGGTAGCGGGGGGGCTGGATGAGCAGTTCTTC.

This chain links TRBV20-1 with TRBJ1-1; TRBD1 matches at 7 bases. The CDR3 consists of 14 residues. Trimming removed 4 bases from V and 11 bases from J; junction bases left unmatched: 16. The germline V gene encodes CDR1 DFQATT and CDR2 SNEGSKA (reference sequence). The CDR3 loop is CSANSRAGTDAAFF. CDR3 coding DNA: TGCAGTGCTAACTCACGGGCAGGGACAGATGCCGCTTTCTTT.

The chain uses TRBV25-1 and TRBJ2-3; 7 nucleotides agree with TRBD1. The CDR3 has 17 residues. CDR1 is MGHDK, CDR2 SYGVNS, per germline. Trimming removed 2 bases from V and 0 bases from J; junction bases left unmatched: 8. This CDR3 reads CASSENRQGWSTDTQYF. The CDR3 nucleotides are TGTGCCAGCAGTGAAAACAGACAGGGTTGGAGCACAGATACGCAGTATTTT.

The chain is built from TRBV20-1 and TRBJ2-3; 16 bases line up with TRBD2. This CDR3 is built from 14 residues. Germline loops: CDR1 DFQATT, CDR2 SNEGSKA (reference sequence). Trimming cost V 7 bases and J 9 bases; bases outside gene matches: 7. CDR3 DNA: TGCAGTGTAGGGACTAGCGGGGGGGCCAACACGCAGTATTTT. This encodes CSVGTSGGANTQYF.

V gene TRBV7-9 combines with J gene TRBJ2-5, with a tentative D call TRBD2 (7 bases). The CDR3 has 17 amino acids. Germline V gene data show CDR1 as SEHNR and CDR2 as FQNEAQ (reference sequence). V was pared by 5 bases and J by 5 bases, with 24 bases between. The DNA for the CDR3 is TGTGCCAGCAGCCGGGGGGTGGGACAAAAGGCTGTGGAGACCCAGTACTTC. This sequence encodes CASSRGVGQKAVETQYF.

This clonotype was seen only once. The chain carries TRBV19 and TRBJ2-2, with unresolved D. This CDR3 has 14 residues. The germline V gene has CDR1 LNHDA and CDR2 SQIVND (reference sequence). Trimming pared 6 bases from V and 0 bases from J, leaving 8 bases between. In DNA, the CDR3 is TGTGCCAGTAGGTCTGGGTCGAACACCGGGGAGCTGTTTTTT. It specifies CASRSGSNTGELFF.

CDR3 nucleotides: TGTGCAGGGGGGCAGGGGGAGAAAGAGCAGTACTTC. As protein: CAGGQGEKEQYF. The J gene is TRBJ2-7, the V gene TRBV2; tentative D call: TRBD1 (7 bases). CDR1 is SNHLY, CDR2 FYNNEI, per germline. The CDR3 sequence is 12 residues long. The full variable domain, rest sourced from reference TRBV2 and TRBJ2-7, is EPEVTQTPSHQVTQMGQEVILRCVPISNHLYFYWYRQILGQKVEFLVSFYNNEISEKSEIFDDQFSVERPDGSNFTLKIRSTKLEDSAMYFCAGGQGEKEQYFGPGTRLTVT.

This chain uses TRBV7-9 with TRBJ2-2; D possibly corresponds to TRBD2 (6 bases). Per the germline V gene, CDR1 is SEHNR and CDR2 is FQNEAQ (reference sequence). The CDR3 loop spans 15 amino acids. V lost 5 bases to trimming and J lost 5 bases, with 15 bases between them. DNA for the CDR3: TGTGCCAGCAGCCAAGGGACTGGTTTAACCGGGGAGCTGTTTTTT. Encoded protein: CASSQGTGLTGELFF.

There are many counts of this clonotype. The V call is TRBV12-3 or TRBV12-4, the J call TRBJ1-1, with D possibly TRBD1 on 6 matching bases. V was pared by 3 bases and J by 4 bases, with 9 bases between. CDR3 length equals 13 residues. The CDR3 is CASSFQGFTEAFF. CDR3 in DNA: TGTGCCAGCAGTTTCCAGGGGTTCACTGAAGCTTTCTTT.